These 30 T cell receptor beta chains originate from one sample sequenced in a study of T cell repertoires in cytomegalovirus infection. The antigens of these receptors remain unknown. A single record per CDR3 protein comes from TCRdb applying MiXCR to the reads. The data contain 640,000 or so distinct CDR3 sequences, around 31% of them singletons. Sequences were derived from cultured PBMCs, sampled from culture after CMV antigen stimulation. The receptors originated from a human donor in good health (CMV status not recorded). Some clones in this sample may be carry-over from other donors' samples.

The chain combines TRBV11-2 with TRBJ2-3; D call uncertain. CDR1 is SGHAT and CDR2 is FQNNGV in the germline V gene. The germline V and J ends were trimmed by 5 bases and 6 bases, with 9 bases remaining between them. This CDR3 contains 12 residues. CDR3 coding DNA: TGTGCCAGCAGCGCTACGATGGATACGCAGTATTTT. This sequence encodes CASSATMDTQYF.

CDR3 sequence (DNA): TGTGCCAGCAGCAAGGGACAGGGATGGGATACGCAGTATTTT. Encoded protein: CASSKGQGWDTQYF. This chain uses TRBV2 with TRBJ2-3; TRBD1 agrees at 9 bases. The V segment lost 6 bases and the J segment 6 bases; nucleotides outside the gene matches: 7. The CDR3 is 14 residues long. Per germline, CDR1 SNHLY and CDR2 FYNNEI.

The chain uses TRBV24-1 and TRBJ2-3; unclear D gene. Germline V CDR1 and CDR2: KGHDR, SFDVKD. Between the trimmed V and J ends, which lost 4 bases and 0 bases, there was a span of 25 bases. This CDR3 has 20 amino acids. CDR3 nucleotides: TGTGCCACCAGTGAGAGGAGAGGACCACTTAGCCCGACTAGCACAGATACGCAGTATTTT. The encoded protein is CATSERRGPLSPTSTDTQYF.

V and J are TRBV6-1 and TRBJ2-2, with D tentatively TRBD1 (6 bases). The CDR3 loop spans 15 amino acids. Germline V gene lookup returns CDR1 MNHNS and CDR2 SASEGT. Trimming left V 3 bases short and J 3 bases short, with 11 bases between. In nucleotides, the CDR3 is TGTGCCAGCAGTGAGTGGGACAAACACACCGGGGAGCTGTTTTTT. Protein: CASSEWDKHTGELFF.

The chain employs TRBV6-1 and TRBJ2-2; 11 nucleotides match TRBD2. Trimming took 6 bases from V and 3 from J; bases not matched to a gene: 9. Germline V gene data show CDR1 as MNHNS and CDR2 as SASEGT. The CDR3 covers 17 residues. The CDR3: CASRELAGVADTGELFF. The CDR3, as DNA: TGTGCCAGCAGGGAACTAGCGGGAGTAGCGGACACCGGGGAGCTGTTTTTT.

A single count supports this clonotype. The CDR3 bases are TGTGCCAGCAGTCGGGACGGCCGGCCTGGAAACACCATATATTTT. It codes for CASSRDGRPGNTIYF. The chain is built from TRBV2 and TRBJ1-3, with D possibly TRBD1 on 5 matching bases. V was cut by 5 bases and J by 2 bases, with 13 bases left in between. The germline V gene has CDR1 SNHLY and CDR2 FYNNEI. The CDR3 is made up of 15 amino acids.

J is TRBJ2-1 and V is TRBV7-6; 8 positions agree with TRBD2. The CDR3 extends over 15 amino acids. The junction had 8 bases not matched to a gene; V was cut back by 0 bases and J by 10 bases. Per the germline V gene, CDR1 is SGHVS and CDR2 is FNYEAQ. In DNA form, the CDR3 reads TGTGCCAGCAGCTTAGCGGGGGGCAGGACTAGCGAGCAGTTCTTC. As protein: CASSLAGGRTSEQFF.

This clonotype came up many times. The V call is TRBV2, the J call TRBJ1-5; D perhaps matches TRBD1 (5 bases). V was shortened by 4 bases and J by 11 bases, with 18 bases between the two germline ends. Germline CDR1 is SNHLY and CDR2 is FYNNEI. This CDR3 spans 14 amino acids. The CDR3 DNA is TGTGCCAGCAGTGGGGGAGGGACCCGAGGGGCCCAGCATTTT. This gives the protein CASSGGGTRGAQHF. Together with reference TRBV2 and TRBJ1-5, the CDR3 gives the full variable domain: EPEVTQTPSHQVTQMGQEVILRCVPISNHLYFYWYRQILGQKVEFLVSFYNNEISEKSEIFDDQFSVERPDGSNFTLKIRSTKLEDSAMYFCASSGGGTRGAQHFGDGTRLSIL.

The chain couples TRBV7-2 to TRBJ1-6, with D possibly being TRBD1 (5 bases). From germline, CDR1 is SGHTA and CDR2 FQGNSA. V was pared by 0 bases and J by 2 bases, with 17 bases between. The CDR3 extends over 19 amino acids. In DNA form, the CDR3 reads TGTGCCAGCAGCTTAGCTTCTGGGGCCATTCGGCCCTATAATTCACCCCTCCACTTT. Its protein is CASSLASGAIRPYNSPLHF.

V and J are TRBV6-2 or TRBV6-3 and TRBJ1-1, with D unresolved. The CDR3 contains 12 residues. V shed 2 bases and J shed 8 bases, with 9 bases lying between them. Germline CDR1 is MNHEY and CDR2 is SVGEGT. The CDR3 coding sequence is TGTGCCAGCAGTTACACCTCAAGAGAAGCTTTCTTT. It is translated as CASSYTSREAFF.

The rearrangement links TRBV5-1 to TRBJ2-3; 16 nucleotides agree with TRBD2. The V gene end was trimmed by 4 bases and the J gene end by 10 bases; junction bases not matched to a gene: 9. The CDR3 consists of 16 residues. Looked up from germline, CDR1 is SGHRS and CDR2 is YFSETQ. The CDR3 sequence: CASSLGTSGGASAQYF. In DNA, the CDR3 is TGCGCCAGCAGCCTCGGGACTAGCGGGGGGGCCTCCGCGCAGTATTTT. Full variable domain (missing parts from reference TRBV5-1 and TRBJ2-3): KAGVTQTPRYLIKTRGQQVTLSCSPISGHRSVSWYQQTPGQGLQFLFEYFSETQRNKGNFPGRFSGRQFSNSRSEMNVSTLELGDSALYLCASSLGTSGGASAQYFGPGTRLTVL.

This clonotype occurred a few times. The chain employs TRBV6-2 or TRBV6-3 and TRBJ1-2, with unresolved D. The CDR3 contains 12 residues. Trimming shortened V by 0 bases and J by 4 bases, and 3 bases separated the two germline ends. The germline gives CDR1 MNHEY, CDR2 SVGEGT. CDR3 sequence reads: CASSYSIYGYTF. The DNA for the CDR3 is TGTGCCAGCAGTTACTCGATCTATGGCTACACCTTC.

V and J are TRBV3-1 and TRBJ2-7; 12 bases map to TRBD1. The CDR3 length is 14 residues. Germline lookup yields CDR1 LGHDT and CDR2 YNNKEL (reference sequence). Trimming took 4 bases from V and 6 from J; bases not matched to a gene: 4. For the CDR3, the DNA is TGTGCCAGCAGCCGGGACAGGGGGCGCGTCGAGCAGTACTTC. Translating gives CASSRDRGRVEQYF.

This clonotype was seen a handful of times. The chain is built from TRBV11-2 and TRBJ1-2; the match to TRBD1 covers 9 bases. This CDR3 comprises 16 residues. Germline lookup yields CDR1 SGHAT and CDR2 FQNNGV. The J segment lost 5 bases and the V segment lost 1 base, leaving 8 bases of the junction unmatched. The DNA of the CDR3 is TGTGCCAGCAGCTTAGTCGGAAGGACAGGGGTTTATGGCTACACCTTC. Its translation is CASSLVGRTGVYGYTF.

This clonotype was seen more than once but under ten times. The chain recombines TRBV12-3 or TRBV12-4 with TRBJ2-6; D is unresolved. This CDR3 has 17 residues. V lost 3 bases to trimming and J lost 4 bases, with 16 bases between them. The CDR3 sequence: CASSFRTATLGANVLTF. For the CDR3, the DNA is TGTGCCAGCAGTTTCCGGACGGCCACACTGGGGGCCAACGTCCTGACTTTC.

This clonotype was found a few times. V gene TRBV6-5 combines with J gene TRBJ2-3, with D uncertain. Per the germline V gene, CDR1 is MNHEY and CDR2 is SVGAGI. Trimming cost V 5 bases and J 0 bases, with 12 bases left between them. CDR3 length: 15 residues. The CDR3 loop is CASSLDTASTDTQYF. The CDR3 DNA sequence: TGTGCCAGCAGTCTAGATACCGCTAGCACAGATACGCAGTATTTT.

The V gene is TRBV5-1, the J gene TRBJ2-5; 8 bases line up with TRBD2. CDR3 length: 15 amino acids. CDR1 is SGHRS, CDR2 YFSETQ, per germline. V lost 1 base and J lost 1; bases outside the gene matches: 3. CDR3 region: CASSLIGTSQETQYF. In nucleotides, the CDR3 is TGCGCCAGCAGCTTGATAGGGACTAGCCAAGAGACCCAGTACTTC. The full variable domain, completed using reference TRBV5-1 and TRBJ2-5, is KAGVTQTPRYLIKTRGQQVTLSCSPISGHRSVSWYQQTPGQGLQFLFEYFSETQRNKGNFPGRFSGRQFSNSRSEMNVSTLELGDSALYLCASSLIGTSQETQYFGPGTRLLVL.

In DNA form, the CDR3 reads TGTGCCAGCAGGCCCAGCTCTGGGGCCAACGTCCTGACTTTC. Translation gives CASRPSSGANVLTF. V is TRBV12-3 or TRBV12-4 and J is TRBJ2-6; D ambiguous. Trimming removed 6 bases from V and 0 bases from J, with 6 bases in between. The CDR3 loop spans 14 amino acids.

V usage is TRBV27 and J usage is TRBJ1-4, with TRBD1 identical over 7 bases. The V and J ends lost 0 bases and 6 bases, in that order; junction bases with no gene match: 10. Germline CDR1 is MNHEY and CDR2 is SMNVEV (reference sequence). CDR3 length: 17 amino acids. In DNA, the CDR3 is TGTGCCAGCAGTTTATCCGCCCTGGACAGGAATCATGAAAAACTGTTTTTT. This sequence encodes CASSLSALDRNHEKLFF.

The chain joins TRBV11-2 to TRBJ1-1, with no clear D. V lost 4 bases and J 10 bases, leaving 22 bases between the germline ends. The germline V gene encodes CDR1 SGHAT and CDR2 FQNNGV. This CDR3 is 15 amino acids long. CDR3 sequence: CASSSYPNVAEGAFF. CDR3 DNA sequence: TGTGCCAGCAGCTCCTACCCCAATGTAGCGGAGGGAGCTTTCTTT.

The gene calls are TRBV6-5 and TRBJ2-7; 9 bases match TRBD1. The CDR3 is made up of 15 amino acids. Trimming at V came to 4 bases and at J to 6 bases, leaving 10 bases not matched to a gene. Germline CDR1 reads MNHEY; CDR2 reads SVGAGI. CDR3 sequence reads: CASSFLRTGVAEQYF. In DNA, the CDR3 is TGTGCCAGCAGTTTCTTAAGGACAGGGGTGGCCGAGCAGTACTTC.

This clonotype turned up a few times. The chain combines TRBV7-9 with TRBJ1-1; D is undetermined. The germline V gene encodes CDR1 SEHNR and CDR2 FQNEAQ (reference sequence). V gave up 2 bases and J gave up 0 bases, with 7 bases separating them. The CDR3 runs 14 residues. This CDR3 reads CASSLILVNTEAFF. CDR3 coding DNA: TGTGCCAGCAGCTTAATCTTAGTGAACACTGAAGCTTTCTTT.

The V gene is TRBV11-3, the J gene TRBJ1-6; TRBD1 matches 10 bases. The germline CDR1 and CDR2 sequences are SGHNT and YENEEA. Germline trimming cut 5 bases from V and 8 bases from J; bases unmatched to any gene: 3. CDR3 length: 14 amino acids. CDR3 amino acids: CASSETGGDSPLHF. CDR3 bases: TGTGCCAGCAGCGAGACAGGGGGCGATTCACCCCTCCACTTT.

The rearrangement joins TRBV20-1 to TRBJ2-7; D not certain. V was pared by 3 bases and J by 2 bases, with 14 bases between. This CDR3 is 14 amino acids long. From germline, CDR1 is DFQATT and CDR2 SNEGSKA (reference sequence). The CDR3: CSARVAPAPYEQYF. The CDR3 region has the DNA TGCAGTGCTAGGGTCGCTCCGGCCCCCTACGAGCAGTACTTC.

This sequence joins TRBV20-1 and TRBJ1-1; D unresolved. V lost 6 bases and J 2 bases, leaving 16 bases between the germline ends. This CDR3 region has 14 residues. Germline CDR1 DFQATT, CDR2 SNEGSKA (reference sequence). For the CDR3, the DNA is TGCAGTGCCCCCCATGACACTCTAAACACTGAAGCTTTCTTT. Translation gives CSAPHDTLNTEAFF.

The genes are TRBV7-2 and TRBJ2-1; D is possibly TRBD2 (6 bases). The V gene lost 2 bases and the J gene lost 9 bases, with 17 bases spanning the gap. The CDR3 extends over 15 amino acids. Germline V gives CDR1 SGHTA, CDR2 FQGNSA. The CDR3 coding sequence is TGTGCCAGCAGCTTAACCTCACTTAGCGGTGGTGAGCAGTTCTTC. It translates to CASSLTSLSGGEQFF.

This clonotype was observed at least ten times. V usage is TRBV7-6 and J usage is TRBJ2-1; D is uncertain. The CDR3 is 15 amino acids. V was trimmed by 1 base and J by 0 bases, leaving 7 bases between them. Germline assignment: CDR1 SGHVS and CDR2 FNYEAQ. In DNA, the CDR3 is TGTGCCAGCAGCTTAGATCACGGCTCCTACAATGAGCAGTTCTTC. Translated, it gives CASSLDHGSYNEQFF. Based on the CDR3 plus reference TRBV7-6 and TRBJ2-1, the full variable domain is GAGVSQSPRYKVTKRGQDVALRCDPISGHVSLYWYRQALGQGPEFLTYFNYEAQQDKSGLPNDRFSAERPEGSISTLTIQRTEQRDSAMYRCASSLDHGSYNEQFFGPGTRLTVL.

This clonotype was seen a few times. The chain employs TRBV14 and TRBJ2-7; D unresolved. CDR1 and CDR2 (germline): SGHDN, FVKESK. V lost 0 bases and J lost 6, with 9 bases in between. The CDR3 runs to 13 residues. CDR3 residues: CASSQEFTGEQYF. CDR3 nucleotides: TGTGCCAGCAGCCAAGAGTTCACGGGCGAGCAGTACTTC.

The sample holds a few counts of this clonotype. The V and J genes are TRBV18 and TRBJ1-2, with 11 bases fitting TRBD1. This CDR3 contains 16 residues. The V segment lost 2 bases and the J segment 7 bases; nucleotides outside the gene matches: 9. The V gene's germline CDR1 is KGHSH and CDR2 LQKENI. CDR3 in amino acids: CASSPGQGAVPSGYTF. As DNA, the CDR3 is TGTGCCAGCTCACCAGGACAGGGGGCTGTTCCTAGTGGCTACACCTTC.

This clonotype was observed a handful of times. The chain combines TRBV11-2 with TRBJ1-4; 10 bases agree with TRBD1. Germline V lookup: CDR1 SGHAT, CDR2 FQNNGV. V gave up 2 bases and J gave up 9 bases; unmatched junction bases: 6. The CDR3 extends over 15 amino acids. The CDR3 DNA sequence: TGTGCCAGCAGCTTACCGGGACAGGGGATAAAAAAACTGTTTTTT. It yields the protein CASSLPGQGIKKLFF.